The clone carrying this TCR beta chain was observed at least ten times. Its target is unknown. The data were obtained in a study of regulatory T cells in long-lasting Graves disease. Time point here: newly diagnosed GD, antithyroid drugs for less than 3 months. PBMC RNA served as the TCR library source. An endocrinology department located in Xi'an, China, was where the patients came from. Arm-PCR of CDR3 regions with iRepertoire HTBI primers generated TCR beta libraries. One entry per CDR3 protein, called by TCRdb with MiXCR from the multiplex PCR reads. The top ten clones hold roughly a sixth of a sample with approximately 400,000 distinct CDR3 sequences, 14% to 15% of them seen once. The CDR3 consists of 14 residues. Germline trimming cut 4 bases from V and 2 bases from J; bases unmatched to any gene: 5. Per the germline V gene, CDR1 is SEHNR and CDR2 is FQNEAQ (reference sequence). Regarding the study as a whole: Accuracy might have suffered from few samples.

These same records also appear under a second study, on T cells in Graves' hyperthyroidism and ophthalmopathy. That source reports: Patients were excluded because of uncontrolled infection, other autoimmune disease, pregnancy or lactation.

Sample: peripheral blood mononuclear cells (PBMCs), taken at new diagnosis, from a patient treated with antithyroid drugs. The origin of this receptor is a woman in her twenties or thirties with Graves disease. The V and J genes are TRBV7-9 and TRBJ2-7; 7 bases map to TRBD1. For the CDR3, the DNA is TGTGCCAGCAGCTCGACAGGGCCGACCTACGAGCAGTACTTC. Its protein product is CASSSTGPTYEQYF.